This T cell receptor beta chain was identified during a study of T cells in Graves' hyperthyroidism and ophthalmopathy. CDR1 is SGHAT, CDR2 FQNNGV, per germline. The J segment lost 8 bases and the V segment lost 5 bases, leaving 7 bases of the junction unmatched. The CDR3 length is 15 residues. This clonotype showed up many times. Template material for amplifying TCR beta CDR3 regions consisted of RNA transcripts. HTBI primers were the set used in a first-round RT-PCR of the TCR CDR3. TCRdb passed the multiplex PCR reads through MiXCR, listing each CDR3 protein once. The repertoire holds roughly 420,000 distinct CDR3 sequences, with 15% to 17% as singletons.

V is TRBV11-2 and J is TRBJ2-1, with 12 bases lining up with TRBD2. The sample was blood. This TCR was sampled from a woman under 30 with Graves' hyperthyroidism. CDR3 nucleotide sequence: TGTGCCAGCAGCGAGGGGACTAGCGGGCTTGATGAGCAGTTCTTC. This translates into CASSEGTSGLDEQFF. The full variable domain, its missing parts supplied by reference TRBV11-2 and TRBJ2-1, is EAGVAQSPRYKIIEKRQSVAFWCNPISGHATLYWYQQILGQGPKLLIQFQNNGVVDDSQLPKDRFSAERLKGVDSTLKIQPAKLEDSAVYLCASSEGTSGLDEQFFGPGTRLTVL.